This T cell receptor beta chain was observed in a study of identical twins. One entry per CDR3 protein, called by TCRdb with MiXCR from the 5' RACE reads. The repertoire has a few hundred thousand distinct CDR3 sequences, around 6.5% of them found once; the top ten carry approximately 14%. This clonotype has a handful of counts. The J segment lost 4 bases and the V segment lost 3 bases, leaving 20 bases of the junction unmatched. The CDR3 spans 20 residues. Looked up from germline, CDR1 is LGHDT and CDR2 is YNNKEL (reference sequence). These sequences were also reported in another study, on T cells expressing NK-cell markers.

The J gene is TRBJ2-3, the V gene TRBV3-1; 9 positions agree with TRBD2. Sequenced material: CD8+ T cells sorted from blood. The receptor was isolated from a woman between 18 and 29 years old in good health. CDR3 nucleotides: TGTGCCAGCAGCCACCCGAGAACCATCCCTGCGGGGGGGCCCCCAGATACGCAGTATTTT. Translating gives CASSHPRTIPAGGPPDTQYF.